These 27 T cell receptor beta chains share one sample of origin, sequenced in a study of cytomegalovirus exposure and HLA in healthy donors. This PCR relied on a set of 60 Vbeta primers and 13 Jbeta primers. Sequenced by immunoSEQ multiplex PCR; TCRdb stores in-frame clones only, minus some. The sample consists of 85,000 to 90,000 clones, roughly 85% of them appearing once. Sequenced sample: PBMCs. The receptors here all came from a man aged 35 to 55 in good health and CMV-seropositive.

This chain connects TRBV11-2 to TRBJ2-1; perhaps TRBD1 as D (5 bases). CDR1 SGHAT and CDR2 FQNNGV come from the germline V gene. V was cut by 7 bases and J by 5 bases, with 18 bases left in between. The CDR3 is made up of 15 amino acids. DNA of the CDR3: TGTGCCAGCACCCCCAGATGGACATTGGACAATGAGCAGTTCTTC. This sequence encodes CASTPRWTLDNEQFF.

This rearrangement joins TRBV27 to TRBJ2-7; possibly TRBD2 for D (6 bases). This CDR3 is built from 14 residues. V shed 6 bases and J shed 3 bases, with 15 bases lying between them. Germline CDR1 and CDR2: MNHEY and SMNVEV (reference sequence). CDR3 in amino acids: CASSPPGLHYEQYF. CDR3 in DNA: TGTGCCAGCAGCCCCCCGGGACTTCACTACGAGCAGTACTTC.

This clone was observed once. V is TRBV5-1 and J is TRBJ1-5; a weak D match, TRBD1 (6 bases). V was pared by 0 bases and J by 2 bases, with 15 bases between. This CDR3 contains 17 residues. CDR1 is SGHRS, CDR2 YFSETQ, per germline. The CDR3 DNA is TGCGCCAGCAGCTTGGGAGGAACAGGGACGGGCAATCAGCCCCAGCATTTT. Translating it yields CASSLGGTGTGNQPQHF. Using reference TRBV5-1 and TRBJ1-5 for the parts outside the CDR3, the full variable domain is KAGVTQTPRYLIKTRGQQVTLSCSPISGHRSVSWYQQTPGQGLQFLFEYFSETQRNKGNFPGRFSGRQFSNSRSEMNVSTLELGDSALYLCASSLGGTGTGNQPQHFGDGTRLSIL.

The V call is TRBV19, the J call TRBJ2-3; 8 positions agree with TRBD2. Germline values: CDR1 LNHDA, CDR2 SQIVND (reference sequence). Unmatched junction bases numbered 13, after V lost 5 bases and J lost 0 bases. This CDR3 spans 18 amino acids. CDR3 coding DNA: TGTGCCAGTAGTTCCCTTTCCCCCGGGAGGGGGAGCACAGATACGCAGTATTTT. This sequence encodes CASSSLSPGRGSTDTQYF.

The J gene is TRBJ1-5, the V gene TRBV6-5; D is unresolved. This CDR3 spans 15 amino acids. In germline, CDR1 is MNHEY, CDR2 SVGAGI. V lost 5 bases and J 5 bases, leaving 16 bases between the germline ends. In nucleotides, the CDR3 is TGTGCCAGCAGTCCCCACCCCGCAGGTTATCAGCCCCAGCATTTT. It codes for CASSPHPAGYQPQHF.

J is TRBJ2-1 and V is TRBV5-6, with D tentatively TRBD2 (6 bases). V lost 1 base and J lost 5, with 13 bases in between. This CDR3 region has 15 residues. Germline CDR1 reads SGHDT; CDR2 reads YYEEEE. In DNA form, the CDR3 reads TGTGCCAGCAGCTTGCAAGTAGCGGACCACAATGAGCAGTTCTTC. It specifies CASSLQVADHNEQFF.

This clone was seen a handful of times. V and J are TRBV4-1 and TRBJ1-1; a possible D gene is TRBD1 (5 bases). CDR1 is MGHRA, CDR2 YSYEKL, per germline. The V and J ends lost 3 bases and 2 bases respectively, with 19 bases between them. The CDR3 extends over 17 amino acids. The CDR3: CASSQGQGRQLNTEAFF. In DNA form, the CDR3 reads TGCGCCAGCAGCCAGGGGCAGGGTCGTCAGCTTAACACTGAAGCTTTCTTT.

This rearrangement joins TRBV19 to TRBJ1-1, with D perhaps matching TRBD1 (5 bases). This CDR3 region has 12 residues. Germline CDR1 and CDR2: LNHDA and SQIVND (reference sequence). The V and J ends lost 6 bases and 7 bases respectively, with 12 bases between them. The CDR3: CASRFGAGEAFF. In nucleotides, the CDR3 is TGTGCCAGTAGGTTTGGGGCCGGTGAAGCTTTCTTT.

The chain couples TRBV5-5 to TRBJ2-5; 12 bases map to TRBD2. V shed 4 bases and J 4 bases; nucleotides not matched to a gene: 2. The CDR3 is 14 amino acids. Germline V CDR1 and CDR2: SGHKS, YYEKEE (reference sequence). CDR3 protein: CASSAGLAGETQYF. DNA for the CDR3: TGTGCCAGCAGCGCGGGACTAGCGGGAGAGACCCAGTACTTC.

This chain links TRBV6-5 with TRBJ1-1, with D perhaps matching TRBD1 (5 bases). Trimming removed 4 bases from V and 0 bases from J, with 9 bases in between. CDR3 length: 14 amino acids. CDR1 and CDR2 (germline): MNHEY, SVGAGI. CDR3 region: CASSWGILNTEAFF. In nucleotides, the CDR3 is TGTGCCAGCAGTTGGGGCATACTGAACACTGAAGCTTTCTTT.

The rearrangement joins TRBV5-3 to TRBJ2-5; a possible D gene is TRBD2 (5 bases). TRBV5-3 is identified as an open reading frame with a role that is uncertain. The CDR3 extends over 16 amino acids. Trimming took off 4 bases at V and 2 bases at J, with 18 bases between the two ends. The CDR3 coding sequence is TGTGCCAGAAGCAAATGTCAGGACTGCCAACAAGAGACCCAGTACTTC. It translates to CARSKCQDCQQETQYF.

CDR3 nucleotide sequence: TGTGCCAGCAGCCGCGGGTCGTACTACGAGCAGTACTTC. It codes for CASSRGSYYEQYF. This chain joins TRBV2 and TRBJ2-7; a weak D match, TRBD2 (5 bases). This CDR3 region has 13 residues. The V and J ends lost 6 bases and 3 bases respectively, with 12 bases between them. The germline V gene encodes CDR1 SNHLY and CDR2 FYNNEI.

V is TRBV5-1 and J is TRBJ2-5, with 8 bases matching TRBD2. Germline lookup yields CDR1 SGHRS and CDR2 YFSETQ. The CDR3 spans 14 residues. Trimming cost V 2 bases and J 5 bases; bases outside gene matches: 5. The CDR3 region has the DNA TGCGCCAGCAGCTTTCGTCTAGCGGGTGAGACCCAGTACTTC. It translates to CASSFRLAGETQYF. The variable domain in full, completed from reference TRBV5-1 and TRBJ2-5, reads KAGVTQTPRYLIKTRGQQVTLSCSPISGHRSVSWYQQTPGQGLQFLFEYFSETQRNKGNFPGRFSGRQFSNSRSEMNVSTLELGDSALYLCASSFRLAGETQYFGPGTRLLVL.

The V call is TRBV7-9, the J call TRBJ2-7; a possible D gene is TRBD1 (6 bases). Germline V CDR1 and CDR2: SEHNR, FQNEAQ (reference sequence). This CDR3 has 13 amino acids. V gave up 5 bases and J gave up 5 bases, with 13 bases separating them. CDR3 in DNA: TGTGCCAGCAGCCCCCCCCCAGGGGACGAGCAGTACTTC. Residues: CASSPPPGDEQYF.

The J gene is TRBJ1-2, the V gene TRBV5-5; maybe TRBD1 (5 bases). The V and J ends lost 0 bases and 4 bases respectively, with 10 bases between them. The germline CDR1 and CDR2 sequences are SGHKS and YYEKEE (reference sequence). The CDR3 sequence is 14 residues long. The CDR3 here is CASSLEVRGYGYTF. DNA of the CDR3: TGTGCCAGCAGCTTGGAGGTTAGGGGCTATGGCTACACCTTC.

The V gene is TRBV11-2, the J gene TRBJ2-7, with no clear D. Looked up from germline, CDR1 is SGHAT and CDR2 is FQNNGV. CDR3 length: 13 amino acids. Deletions cut 2 bases from V and 2 bases from J, with 7 bases between. This CDR3 is CASSLTGAYEQYF. The CDR3 DNA follows: TGTGCCAGCAGCTTAACCGGAGCCTACGAGCAGTACTTC.

The chain is built from TRBV5-1 and TRBJ1-1; TRBD1 matches at 9 bases. After removal of 6 bases from V and 6 bases from J, the junction contained 9 bases not matched to a gene. The CDR3 covers 14 residues. Germline V gene sequence: CDR1 SGHRS, CDR2 YFSETQ. The DNA for the CDR3 is TGCGCCAGCAATAAAGAACAGGGGGCCCCTGAAGCTTTCTTT. Translated: CASNKEQGAPEAFF.

The chain carries TRBV6-6 and TRBJ1-4, with D unclear. Looked up from germline, CDR1 is MNHNY and CDR2 is SVGAGI (reference sequence). The CDR3 totals 14 residues. Trimming took 5 bases from V and 6 from J, leaving 13 bases between them. Here the CDR3 reads CASSTSGGDEKLFF. Written as DNA, the CDR3 is TGTGCCAGCAGTACCTCTGGCGGGGATGAAAAACTGTTTTTT.

The chain joins TRBV9 to TRBJ2-5, with D possibly being TRBD1 (6 bases). Germline assignment: CDR1 SGDLS and CDR2 YYNGEE. Trimming shortened V by 0 bases and J by 4 bases, and 13 bases separated the two germline ends. The CDR3 runs 15 residues. CDR3: CASSVVPGARETQYF. CDR3 nucleotide sequence: TGTGCCAGCAGCGTAGTTCCAGGGGCCCGAGAGACCCAGTACTTC.

This clone appeared once. This sequence joins TRBV4-2 and TRBJ2-7; no reliable D call. The CDR3 has 16 residues. The germline gives CDR1 LGHNA, CDR2 YNFKEQ. V lost 4 bases and J lost 2, with 18 bases in between. The chain's CDR3 is CASSLPEKAPPYEQYF. The CDR3 DNA follows: TGTGCCAGCAGCCTGCCCGAAAAAGCTCCTCCCTACGAGCAGTACTTC.

This chain uses TRBV4-1 with TRBJ2-7; 10 bases are shared with TRBD2. The CDR3 has 17 residues. The V gene's germline CDR1 is MGHRA and CDR2 YSYEKL. With 0 bases clipped from V and 0 bases from J, the junction kept 5 bases outside the gene matches. CDR3 amino acids: CASSQDTGLASSYEQYF. CDR3 nucleotides: TGCGCCAGCAGCCAAGACACGGGACTAGCGAGCTCCTACGAGCAGTACTTC.

The genes are TRBV7-9 and TRBJ1-2; possible D gene TRBD1, 6 bases. Germline V gene sequence: CDR1 SEHNR, CDR2 FQNEAQ (reference sequence). V lost 6 bases, J lost 8 bases, and 13 bases lay in between. The CDR3 loop spans 12 amino acids. CDR3 nucleotides: TGTGCCAGCAGATCACAGGGTGTAGGCTACACCTTC. Its protein product is CASRSQGVGYTF.

J is TRBJ2-2 and V is TRBV18; TRBD1 agrees at 7 bases. V shed 6 bases, J shed 5 bases, and the junction held 18 bases outside the gene matches. The CDR3 contains 18 residues. Germline assignment: CDR1 KGHSH and CDR2 LQKENI. This CDR3 is CASSLLDREGPWTGELFF. The CDR3 DNA follows: TGTGCCAGCTCCCTGTTAGACAGGGAAGGGCCGTGGACCGGGGAGCTGTTTTTT.

The table lists this clone with a count of one. This chain joins TRBV18 and TRBJ2-1, with 9 bases lining up with TRBD2. The junction had 6 bases not matched to a gene; V was cut back by 3 bases and J by 3 bases. Germline CDR1 is KGHSH and CDR2 is LQKENI. This CDR3 is built from 16 residues. CDR3 residues: CASSPLGLANYNEQFF. In DNA form, the CDR3 reads TGTGCCAGCTCACCCCTGGGACTAGCTAACTACAATGAGCAGTTCTTC.

The genes are TRBV18 and TRBJ2-7; 10 nucleotides line up with TRBD1. V shed 3 bases, J shed 4 bases, and the junction held 6 bases outside the gene matches. The CDR3 has 15 residues. CDR1 is KGHSH, CDR2 LQKENI, per germline. The CDR3 nucleotides read TGTGCCAGCTCACCCAAGACAGGGGGCTCGTACGAGCAGTACTTC. Its protein product is CASSPKTGGSYEQYF.

The chain joins TRBV15 to TRBJ1-2, with no clear D. Trimming took off 0 bases at V and 2 bases at J, with 10 bases between the two ends. CDR3 length equals 15 residues. Germline values: CDR1 LNHNV, CDR2 YYDKDF (reference sequence). CDR3 residues: CATSRDLAQNYGYTF. As DNA, the CDR3 is TGTGCCACCAGCAGAGATCTAGCCCAGAACTATGGCTACACCTTC.

The V gene is TRBV6-5, the J gene TRBJ1-2; TRBD1 might be the D (5 bases). With 6 bases removed from V and 7 bases from J, the gap between germline ends came to 9 bases. Per the germline V gene, CDR1 is MNHEY and CDR2 is SVGAGI. The CDR3 has 11 residues. Written as DNA, the CDR3 is TGTGCCAGCAGGGGACTCTTTGGCTACACCTTC. It translates to CASRGLFGYTF.